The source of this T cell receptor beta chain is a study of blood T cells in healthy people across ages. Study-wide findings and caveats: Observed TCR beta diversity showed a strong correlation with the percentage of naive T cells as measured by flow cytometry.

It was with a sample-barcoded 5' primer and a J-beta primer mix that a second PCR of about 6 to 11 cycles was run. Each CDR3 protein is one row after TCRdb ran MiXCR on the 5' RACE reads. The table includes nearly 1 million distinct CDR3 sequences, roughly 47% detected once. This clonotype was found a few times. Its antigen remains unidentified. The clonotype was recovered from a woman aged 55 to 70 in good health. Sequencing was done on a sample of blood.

Here the CDR3 DNA reads TGTGCCAGCAGCTTAAGGGCTAGCGGGGTATCCTACGAGCAGTACTTC. Its protein is CASSLRASGVSYEQYF. This chain uses TRBV7-9 with TRBJ2-7; 9 positions match TRBD2. CDR3 length: 16 residues. The germline V gene has CDR1 SEHNR and CDR2 FQNEAQ (reference sequence). V shed 2 bases and J 1 base; nucleotides not matched to a gene: 6.